The clone carrying this T cell receptor beta chain was observed a few times. Its matching antigen is unknown. The data derive from a study of T cells after yellow fever vaccination. Study results and caveats: Abundant clonotypes from the bulk population could have been carried over as contaminants into FACS-sorted repertoires. Reappearance after the booster was seen for most primary-vaccination clones, at about 95% CD4 and 70% to 90% CD8.

TCRdb re-analysed the 5' RACE reads in MiXCR, keeping a single row per CDR3 protein. This table has 170,000 or so distinct CDR3 sequences, approximately 6.2% appearing once. Germline assignment: CDR1 DFQATT and CDR2 SNEGSKA (reference sequence). V was clipped by 2 bases and J by 7 bases, with 15 bases between them. The length of the CDR3 is 13 residues. This material consisted of CD4+ T cells sorted from PBMCs, taken on the day of the first yellow fever vaccination. V is TRBV20-1 and J is TRBJ2-7; D remains ambiguous. The clonotype was recovered from a man younger than 30 who received the YFV17D yellow fever vaccine. The CDR3: CSARSSFGGEQYF. CDR3 nucleotide sequence: TGCAGTGCTAGAAGTTCTTTTGGTGGGGAGCAGTACTTC.